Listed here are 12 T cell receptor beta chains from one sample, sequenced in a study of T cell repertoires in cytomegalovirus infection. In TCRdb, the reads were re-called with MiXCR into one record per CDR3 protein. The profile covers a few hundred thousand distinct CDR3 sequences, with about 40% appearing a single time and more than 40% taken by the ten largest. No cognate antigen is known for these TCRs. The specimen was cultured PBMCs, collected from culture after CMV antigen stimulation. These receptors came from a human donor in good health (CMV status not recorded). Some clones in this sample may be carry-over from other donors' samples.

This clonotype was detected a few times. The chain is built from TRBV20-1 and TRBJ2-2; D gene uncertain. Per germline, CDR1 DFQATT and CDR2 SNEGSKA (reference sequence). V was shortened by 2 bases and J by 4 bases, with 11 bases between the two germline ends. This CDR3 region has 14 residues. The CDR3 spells CSARRPRVTGELFF. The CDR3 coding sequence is TGCAGTGCTAGAAGACCGCGAGTCACCGGGGAGCTGTTTTTT.

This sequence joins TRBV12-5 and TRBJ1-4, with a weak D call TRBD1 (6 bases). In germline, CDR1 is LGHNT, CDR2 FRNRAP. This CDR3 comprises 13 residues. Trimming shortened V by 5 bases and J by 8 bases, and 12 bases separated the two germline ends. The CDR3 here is CASGPGGREKLFF. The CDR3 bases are TGTGCTAGTGGTCCCGGGGGCCGGGAAAAACTGTTTTTT. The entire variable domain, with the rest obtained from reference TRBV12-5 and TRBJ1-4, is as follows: DARVTQTPRHKVTEMGQEVTMRCQPILGHNTVFWYRQTMMQGLELLAYFRNRAPLDDSGMPKDRFSAEMPDATLATLKIQPSEPRDSAVYFCASGPGGREKLFFGSGTQLSVL.

CDR3 sequence reads: CAISDETDTQYF. The CDR3, as DNA: TGTGCCATCAGTGACGAAACAGATACGCAGTATTTT. The chain links TRBV10-3 to TRBJ2-3; D remains unclear. The CDR3 extends over 12 amino acids. CDR1 is ENHRY and CDR2 is SYGVKD in the germline V gene. The ends were cut back, 3 bases at V and 3 bases at J, with 4 bases in the middle.

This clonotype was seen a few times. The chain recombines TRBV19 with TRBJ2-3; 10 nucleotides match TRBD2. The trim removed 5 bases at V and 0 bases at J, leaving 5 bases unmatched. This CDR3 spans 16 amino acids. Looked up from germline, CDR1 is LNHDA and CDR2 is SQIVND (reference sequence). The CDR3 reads CASSPGLAESTDTQYF. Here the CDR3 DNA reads TGTGCCAGTAGTCCCGGACTAGCGGAAAGCACAGATACGCAGTATTTT.

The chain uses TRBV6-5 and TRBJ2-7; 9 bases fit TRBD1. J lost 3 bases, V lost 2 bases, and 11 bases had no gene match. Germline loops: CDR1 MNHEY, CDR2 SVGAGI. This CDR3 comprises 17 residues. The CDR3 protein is CASSYAVGTGWRYEQYF. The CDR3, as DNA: TGTGCCAGCAGTTACGCAGTCGGGACAGGGTGGCGCTACGAGCAGTACTTC.

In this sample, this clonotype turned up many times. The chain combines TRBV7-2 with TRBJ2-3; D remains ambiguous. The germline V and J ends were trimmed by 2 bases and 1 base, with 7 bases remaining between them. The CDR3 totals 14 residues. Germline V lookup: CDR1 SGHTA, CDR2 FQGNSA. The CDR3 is CASSLLIGTDTQYF. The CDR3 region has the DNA TGTGCCAGCAGCTTATTGATCGGCACAGATACGCAGTATTTT.

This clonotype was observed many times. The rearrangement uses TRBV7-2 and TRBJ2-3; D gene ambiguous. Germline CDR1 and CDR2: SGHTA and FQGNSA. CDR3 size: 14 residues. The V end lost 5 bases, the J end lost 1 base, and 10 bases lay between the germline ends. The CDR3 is CASSSVGRTDTQYF. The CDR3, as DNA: TGTGCCAGCAGCAGCGTGGGCCGCACAGATACGCAGTATTTT.

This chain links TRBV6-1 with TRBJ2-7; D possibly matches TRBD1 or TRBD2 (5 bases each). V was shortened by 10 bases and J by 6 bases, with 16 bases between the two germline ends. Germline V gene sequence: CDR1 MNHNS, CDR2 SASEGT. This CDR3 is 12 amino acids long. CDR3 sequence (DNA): TGTGCCACCCACGAGGGGCTTGCCGAGCAGTACTTC. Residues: CATHEGLAEQYF.

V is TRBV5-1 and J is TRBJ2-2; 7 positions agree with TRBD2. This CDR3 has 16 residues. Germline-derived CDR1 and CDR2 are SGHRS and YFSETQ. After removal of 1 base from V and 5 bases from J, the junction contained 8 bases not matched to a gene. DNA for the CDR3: TGCGCCAGCAGCTTGTCGTCGCAGGGAGGGACCGGGGAGCTGTTTTTT. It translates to CASSLSSQGGTGELFF. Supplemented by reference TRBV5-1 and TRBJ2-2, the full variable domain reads KAGVTQTPRYLIKTRGQQVTLSCSPISGHRSVSWYQQTPGQGLQFLFEYFSETQRNKGNFPGRFSGRQFSNSRSEMNVSTLELGDSALYLCASSLSSQGGTGELFFGEGSRLTVL.

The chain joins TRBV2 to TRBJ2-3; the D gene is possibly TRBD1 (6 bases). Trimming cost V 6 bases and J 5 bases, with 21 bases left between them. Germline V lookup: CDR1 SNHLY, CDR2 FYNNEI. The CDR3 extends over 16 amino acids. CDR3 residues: CASSVYILGAGDTQYF. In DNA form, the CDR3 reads TGTGCCAGCAGCGTCTATATTCTGGGGGCAGGAGATACGCAGTATTTT.

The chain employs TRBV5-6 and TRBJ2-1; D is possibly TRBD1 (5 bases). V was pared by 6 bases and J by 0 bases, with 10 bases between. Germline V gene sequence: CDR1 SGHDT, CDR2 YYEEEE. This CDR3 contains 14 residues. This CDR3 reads CASTPTDSYNEQFF. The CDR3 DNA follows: TGTGCCAGCACCCCGACAGACTCCTACAATGAGCAGTTCTTC.

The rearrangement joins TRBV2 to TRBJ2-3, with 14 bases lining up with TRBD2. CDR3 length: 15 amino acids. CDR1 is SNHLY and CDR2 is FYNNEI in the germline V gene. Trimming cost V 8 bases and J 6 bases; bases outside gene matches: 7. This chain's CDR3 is CASYLTSGGADTQYF. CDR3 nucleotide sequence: TGTGCCAGCTACCTGACTAGCGGGGGGGCCGATACGCAGTATTTT.